The TCR beta chain under discussion was sequenced for a study of blood T cell repertoires in COVID-19. Study context: Collection of acute and convalescent COVID-19 samples took place in the United States, Italy and Spain.

Individuals drawn from around 25 US areas were roughly 18 to 89 years old. The CDR3 spans 16 residues. V lost 2 bases to trimming and J lost 7 bases, with 19 bases between them. Germline CDR1 is SGHRS and CDR2 is YFSETQ. Under the authors' procedure: By means of reference gene primer amplification, nucleated cell counts were estimated. Produced via immunoSEQ multiplex PCR; TCRdb's table is partial and in-frame only. That table supplies the V and J calls and clone size; D and trimming were determined from the DNA. The sample has 250,000 to 400,000 clones, roughly 90% seen once. Sequencing used PBMCs or T cells enriched from blood (not recorded which). The TCR was taken from a man between 60 and 75 years old who had recovered from COVID-19. The V call is TRBV5-1, the J call TRBJ2-1; a weak D match, TRBD2 (6 bases). CDR3 DNA sequence: TGCGCCAGCAGCTTTCCCCCACAGGACCGGGGGAATGAGCAGTTCTTC. It translates to CASSFPPQDRGNEQFF.